One sample yielded the 22 T cell receptor beta chains listed below, sequenced in a study of blood T cell repertoires in COVID-19. The table came from immunoSEQ multiplex PCR; TCRdb's copy has only in-frame clones and leaves some out. The sample lists about 140,000 clones, around 83% occurring once. What was sequenced was peripheral blood. All receptors come from a man under 40 with COVID-19, enrolled during active disease.

This clone is medium-sized by share. The chain uses TRBV6-4 and TRBJ2-2; weak D call: TRBD2 (6 bases). Germline loops: CDR1 MRHNA, CDR2 SNTAGT. The CDR3 loop spans 15 amino acids. Trimming cost V 0 bases and J 1 base, with 6 bases left between them. The CDR3 loop reads CASSDSRENTGELFF. For the CDR3, the DNA is TGTGCCAGCAGTGACTCGCGGGAGAACACCGGGGAGCTGTTTTTT.

J is TRBJ1-2 and V is TRBV5-1; TRBD1 aligns across 12 bases. The V segment lost 3 bases and the J segment 5 bases; nucleotides outside the gene matches: 8. This CDR3 is built from 16 residues. Looked up from germline, CDR1 is SGHRS and CDR2 is YFSETQ. In DNA form, the CDR3 reads TGCGCCAGCAGCTCCGGGACAGGGGGCGTTGGGTATGGCTACACCTTC. As protein: CASSSGTGGVGYGYTF.

V is TRBV6-5 and J is TRBJ1-5, with 8 bases fitting TRBD1. Trimming at V came to 8 bases and at J to 1 base, leaving 7 bases not matched to a gene. Germline CDR1 and CDR2: MNHEY and SVGAGI. This CDR3 is 15 amino acids long. CDR3 region: CASGNRGGSNQPQHF. For the CDR3, the DNA is TGTGCCAGCGGAAACAGGGGGGGGAGCAATCAGCCCCAGCATTTT.

In its sample, this clone was seen once. The chain employs TRBV6-5 and TRBJ2-7; D perhaps matches TRBD1 (6 bases). This CDR3 region has 13 residues. From germline, CDR1 is MNHEY and CDR2 SVGAGI. Deletions cut 6 bases from V and 4 bases from J, with 13 bases between. CDR3 amino acids: CASSNAQGYEQYF. The CDR3 nucleotides are TGTGCCAGCAGCAATGCACAGGGTTACGAGCAGTACTTC.

The chain is built from TRBV19 and TRBJ2-6; a possible D gene is TRBD2 (6 bases). V was cut by 7 bases and J by 4 bases, with 23 bases left in between. Germline assignment: CDR1 LNHDA and CDR2 SQIVND (reference sequence). CDR3 size: 18 residues. This CDR3 reads CASTSVGGVGPGANVLTF. The CDR3 region has the DNA TGTGCCAGTACCTCCGTGGGAGGAGTCGGGCCGGGGGCCAACGTCCTGACTTTC. The full variable domain, rest sourced from reference TRBV19 and TRBJ2-6, is DGGITQSPKYLFRKEGQNVTLSCEQNLNHDAMYWYRQDPGQGLRLIYYSQIVNDFQKGDIAEGYSVSREKKESFPLTVTSAQKNPTAFYLCASTSVGGVGPGANVLTFGAGSRLTVL.

This chain joins TRBV4-2 and TRBJ1-1; TRBD1 matches at 8 bases. The CDR3 spans 16 residues. The J segment lost 2 bases and the V segment lost 2 bases, leaving 7 bases of the junction unmatched. Per the germline V gene, CDR1 is LGHNA and CDR2 is YNFKEQ. The CDR3 sequence: CASSQPGQVLNTEAFF. As DNA, the CDR3 is TGTGCCAGCAGCCAACCGGGACAGGTGCTCAACACTGAAGCTTTCTTT.

The chain couples TRBV4-2 to TRBJ2-5, with 13 nucleotides matching TRBD2. V lost 0 bases, J lost 2 bases, and 6 bases stayed unmatched. The CDR3 extends over 18 amino acids. CDR1 and CDR2 (germline): LGHNA, YNFKEQ. CDR3 in DNA: TGTGCCAGCAGCCAAGAACTAGCGGGAGGGGCCAAGCAAGAGACCCAGTACTTC. Translated, it gives CASSQELAGGAKQETQYF.

The chain recombines TRBV28 with TRBJ2-6; TRBD2 is a possible D gene (6 bases). Germline values: CDR1 MDHEN, CDR2 SYDVKM. Trimming took off 4 bases at V and 0 bases at J, with 10 bases between the two ends. CDR3 size: 16 residues. This chain's CDR3 is CASSSTGSSGANVLTF. The DNA for the CDR3 is TGTGCCAGCAGTTCTACCGGGAGCTCTGGGGCCAACGTCCTGACTTTC.

The chain couples TRBV3-1 (or the pseudogene TRBV3-2) to TRBJ2-2, with 7 nucleotides matching TRBD2. V dropped 0 bases and J dropped 6; count of bases not matched to a gene: 16. This CDR3 is 19 amino acids long. The germline V gene encodes CDR1 LGHDT and CDR2 YNNKEL (reference sequence). The CDR3, as DNA: TGTGCCAGCAGCCAAGATGGCCCTAGGACTAGTTTTAGTTCCGGGGAGCTGTTTTTT. Translating gives CASSQDGPRTSFSSGELFF.

This chain links TRBV5-5 with TRBJ2-3; weak D call: TRBD2 (5 bases). V gave up 0 bases and J gave up 4 bases, with 12 bases separating them. CDR1 and CDR2 from the germline V gene are SGHKS and YYEKEE (reference sequence). The CDR3 has 15 amino acids. The chain's CDR3 is CASSLAALAPDTQYF. CDR3 in DNA: TGTGCCAGCAGCTTGGCGGCTCTAGCCCCAGATACGCAGTATTTT.

With respect to this clone: The junction does not match germline at one end; this may be a read error. The genes are TRBV28 and TRBJ1-1; D is ambiguous. The CDR3 loop spans 16 amino acids. Germline V gene data show CDR1 as MDHEN and CDR2 as SYDVKM. In DNA, the CDR3 is TGTGCCAGCAGTTTAGAGGGCAGCAGAGGGAACGCTGAAGCTTTCTTT. Its protein product is CASSLEGSRGNAEAFF. Complete variable domain (other parts from reference TRBV28 and TRBJ1-1): DVKVTQSSRYLVKRTGEKVFLECVQDMDHENMFWYRQDPGLGLRLIYFSYDVKMKEKGDIPEGYSVSREKKERFSLILESASTNQTSMYLCASSLEGSRGNAEAFFGQGTRLTVV.

V gene TRBV14 combines with J gene TRBJ2-1, with TRBD2 as a possible D gene (6 bases). The germline gives CDR1 SGHDN, CDR2 FVKESK. Deletions cut 0 bases from V and 5 bases from J, with 32 bases between. This CDR3 spans 22 amino acids. The CDR3 coding sequence is TGTGCCAGCAGCCAAGATACTGGCGTTGAAAACAATCCGGGACTCTTCCACAATGAGCAGTTCTTC. Translated: CASSQDTGVENNPGLFHNEQFF. The whole variable domain, filled in from reference TRBV14 and TRBJ2-1, reads EAGVTQFPSHSVIEKGQTVTLRCDPISGHDNLYWYRRVMGKEIKFLLHFVKESKQDESGMPNNRFLAERTGGTYSTLKVQPAELEDSGVYFCASSQDTGVENNPGLFHNEQFFGPGTRLTVL.

This clone was counted a few times. The genes are TRBV28 and TRBJ1-1, with TRBD1 as a possible D gene (6 bases). The CDR3 sequence is 12 residues long. Germline V gives CDR1 MDHEN, CDR2 SYDVKM. V dropped 5 bases and J dropped 11 bases, with 15 bases sitting between them. The CDR3 nucleotides are TGTGCCAGCAGTCCGCCGGGACATCGGGCTTTCTTT. This codes for CASSPPGHRAFF.

This chain uses TRBV7-9 with TRBJ2-5, with D tentatively TRBD2 (5 bases). The CDR3 covers 14 residues. The V end lost 2 bases, the J end lost 1 base, and 8 bases lay between the germline ends. From germline, CDR1 is SEHNR and CDR2 FQNEAQ (reference sequence). This chain's CDR3 is CASSLSGFQETQYF. The CDR3 bases are TGTGCCAGCAGCTTATCGGGGTTCCAAGAGACCCAGTACTTC. Filled out from reference TRBV7-9 and TRBJ2-5, the complete variable domain reads DTGVSQNPRHKITKRGQNVTFRCDPISEHNRLYWYRQTLGQGPEFLTYFQNEAQLEKSRLLSDRFSAERPKGSFSTLEIQRTEQGDSAMYLCASSLSGFQETQYFGPGTRLLVL.

This clone was seen just once. The J gene is TRBJ2-3, the V gene TRBV13; 8 nucleotides align to TRBD2. Germline CDR1 PRHDT, CDR2 FYEKMQ (reference sequence). The CDR3 runs 15 residues. The V and J ends lost 6 bases and 1 base, in that order; junction bases with no gene match: 6. The CDR3 nucleotides read TGTGCCAGCAGGCTCGTACTAGCGGGCACAGATACGCAGTATTTT. Protein sequence: CASRLVLAGTDTQYF.

Note on this clone: The sample carries other DNA sequences with the same CDR3. This chain joins TRBV9 and TRBJ2-7; D remains unclear. With 3 bases removed from V and 3 bases from J, the gap between germline ends came to 4 bases. CDR3 size: 11 residues. Per the germline V gene, CDR1 is SGDLS and CDR2 is YYNGEE. This CDR3 reads CASSAGYEQYF. In DNA, the CDR3 is TGTGCCAGCAGCGCCGGCTACGAGCAGTACTTC.

The gene calls are TRBV27 and TRBJ2-5, with D possibly TRBD1 on 5 matching bases. V lost 2 bases and J 4 bases, leaving 14 bases between the germline ends. This CDR3 comprises 15 residues. The germline V gene encodes CDR1 MNHEY and CDR2 SMNVEV (reference sequence). CDR3 DNA sequence: TGTGCCAGCAGTTTAGTCATTGGCAGGGCAGAGACCCAGTACTTC. Translating it yields CASSLVIGRAETQYF.

This clone has only one observation. The chain combines TRBV18 with TRBJ1-5; TRBD1 might be the D (6 bases). CDR1 and CDR2 (germline): KGHSH, LQKENI. Trimming stripped 3 bases from V and 6 bases from J, with 15 bases between. This CDR3 region has 15 residues. CDR3 protein: CASSPSPDSPQPQHF. CDR3 DNA sequence: TGTGCCAGCTCACCTTCTCCGGACAGCCCTCAGCCCCAGCATTTT.

The V and J genes are TRBV28 and TRBJ1-5; D is unclear. This CDR3 region has 13 residues. V was shortened by 6 bases and J by 2 bases, with 8 bases between the two germline ends. Germline V gives CDR1 MDHEN, CDR2 SYDVKM. This CDR3 is CASSYPGNQPQHF. CDR3 nucleotide sequence: TGTGCCAGCAGCTATCCCGGCAATCAGCCCCAGCATTTT. The complete variable domain, with remaining parts taken from reference TRBV28 and TRBJ1-5, reads DVKVTQSSRYLVKRTGEKVFLECVQDMDHENMFWYRQDPGLGLRLIYFSYDVKMKEKGDIPEGYSVSREKKERFSLILESASTNQTSMYLCASSYPGNQPQHFGDGTRLSIL.

The V gene is TRBV10-3, the J gene TRBJ2-5, with TRBD2 matching 9 bases. With 6 bases clipped from V and 5 bases from J, the junction kept 10 bases outside the gene matches. CDR1 ENHRY and CDR2 SYGVKD come from the germline V gene. The CDR3 contains 15 residues. The CDR3 sequence is CAIRDLSGSGETQYF. Written as DNA, the CDR3 is TGTGCCATCAGGGACCTTAGCGGGAGTGGCGAGACCCAGTACTTC.

This chain joins TRBV4-3 and TRBJ2-7; the match to TRBD2 covers 10 bases. J lost 3 bases, V lost 0 bases, and 5 bases had no gene match. The CDR3 contains 16 residues. The V gene's germline CDR1 is LGHNA and CDR2 YSLEER. The chain's CDR3 is CASSQDWASGSYEQYF. The CDR3 nucleotides read TGCGCCAGCAGCCAAGATTGGGCTAGCGGGAGCTACGAGCAGTACTTC.

This chain uses TRBV5-6 with TRBJ1-5; no definite D call. Trimming pared 6 bases from V and 3 bases from J, leaving 7 bases between. CDR1 is SGHDT, CDR2 YYEEEE, per germline. The CDR3 extends over 12 amino acids. The CDR3 sequence: CASNILNQPQHF. DNA for the CDR3: TGTGCCAGCAACATTCTCAATCAGCCCCAGCATTTT.